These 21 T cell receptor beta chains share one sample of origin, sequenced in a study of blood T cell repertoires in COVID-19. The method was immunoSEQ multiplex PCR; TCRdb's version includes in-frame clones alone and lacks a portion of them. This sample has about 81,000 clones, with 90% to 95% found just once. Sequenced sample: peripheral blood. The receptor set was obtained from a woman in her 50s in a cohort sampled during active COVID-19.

DNA for the CDR3: TGTGCCAGCAGCCAAGCACAGTACGAGCAGTACTTC. Protein: CASSQAQYEQYF. This chain links TRBV3-1 (or the pseudogene TRBV3-2) with TRBJ2-7; no clear D gene. CDR1 LGHDT and CDR2 YNNKEL come from the germline V gene (reference sequence). The CDR3 sequence is 12 residues long. V dropped 1 base and J dropped 4 bases, with 5 bases sitting between them.

The CDR3 protein is CASSVGTGDYGYTF. CDR3 DNA: TGTGCCAGCAGCGTAGGAACAGGGGACTATGGCTACACCTTC. The chain employs TRBV11-3 and TRBJ1-2, with TRBD1 matching over 7 bases. This CDR3 has 14 amino acids. With V trimmed by 5 bases and J by 3 bases, 6 bases remained unmatched. The V gene's germline CDR1 is SGHNT and CDR2 YENEEA. The whole variable domain, filled in from reference TRBV11-3 and TRBJ1-2, reads EAGVVQSPRYKIIEKKQPVAFWCNPISGHNTLYWYLQNLGQGPELLIRYENEEAVDDSQLPKDRFSAERLKGVDSTLKIQPAELGDSAVYLCASSVGTGDYGYTFGSGTRLTVV.

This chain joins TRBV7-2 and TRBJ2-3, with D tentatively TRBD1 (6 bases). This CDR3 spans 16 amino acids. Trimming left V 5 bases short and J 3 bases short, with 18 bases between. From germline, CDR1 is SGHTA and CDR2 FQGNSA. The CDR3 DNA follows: TGTGCCAGCAGCCCACCCAGACAGGAAATGACAGATACGCAGTATTTT. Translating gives CASSPPRQEMTDTQYF. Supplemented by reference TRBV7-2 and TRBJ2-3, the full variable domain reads GAGVSQSPSNKVTEKGKDVELRCDPISGHTALYWYRQSLGQGLEFLIYFQGNSAPDKSGLPSDRFSAERTGGSVSTLTIQRTQQEDSAVYLCASSPPRQEMTDTQYFGPGTRLTVL.

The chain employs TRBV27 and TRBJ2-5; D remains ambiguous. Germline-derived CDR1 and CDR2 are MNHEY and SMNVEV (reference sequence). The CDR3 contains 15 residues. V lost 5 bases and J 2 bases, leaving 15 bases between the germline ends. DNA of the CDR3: TGTGCCAGCAGTCCGTACAGAGTTTCGCAAGAGACCCAGTACTTC. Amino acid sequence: CASSPYRVSQETQYF.

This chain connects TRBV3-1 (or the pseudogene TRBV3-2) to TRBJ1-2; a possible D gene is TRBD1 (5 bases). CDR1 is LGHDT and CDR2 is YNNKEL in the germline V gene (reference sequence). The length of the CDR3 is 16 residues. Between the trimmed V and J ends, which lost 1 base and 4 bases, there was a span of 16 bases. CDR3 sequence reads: CASSQGGGWQSYGYTF. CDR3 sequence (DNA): TGTGCCAGCAGCCAAGGGGGGGGGTGGCAGTCCTATGGCTACACCTTC.

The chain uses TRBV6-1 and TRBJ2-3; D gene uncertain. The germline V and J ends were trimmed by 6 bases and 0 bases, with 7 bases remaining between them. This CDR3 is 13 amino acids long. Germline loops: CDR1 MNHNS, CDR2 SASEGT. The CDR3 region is CASRPTSTDTQYF. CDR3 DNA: TGTGCCAGCAGGCCCACTAGCACAGATACGCAGTATTTT.

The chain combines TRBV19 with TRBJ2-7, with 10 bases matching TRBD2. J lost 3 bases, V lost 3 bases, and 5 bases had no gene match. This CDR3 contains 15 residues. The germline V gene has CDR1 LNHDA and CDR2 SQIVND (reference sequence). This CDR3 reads CASSISGGPIYEQYF. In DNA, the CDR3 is TGTGCCAGTAGTATTAGCGGGGGGCCAATCTACGAGCAGTACTTC.

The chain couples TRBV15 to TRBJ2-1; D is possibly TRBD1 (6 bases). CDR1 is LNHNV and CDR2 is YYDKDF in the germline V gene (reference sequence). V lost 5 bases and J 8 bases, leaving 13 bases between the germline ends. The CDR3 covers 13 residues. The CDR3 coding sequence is TGTGCCACCAGCTCCCACAGGGAAGATGAGCAGTTCTTC. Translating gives CATSSHREDEQFF.

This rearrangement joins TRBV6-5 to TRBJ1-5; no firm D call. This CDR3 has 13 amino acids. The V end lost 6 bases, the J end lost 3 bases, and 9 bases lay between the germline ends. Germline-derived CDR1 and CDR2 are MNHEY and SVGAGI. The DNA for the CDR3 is TGTGCCAGCAGCCAGGCCCACAATCAGCCCCAGCATTTT. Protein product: CASSQAHNQPQHF.

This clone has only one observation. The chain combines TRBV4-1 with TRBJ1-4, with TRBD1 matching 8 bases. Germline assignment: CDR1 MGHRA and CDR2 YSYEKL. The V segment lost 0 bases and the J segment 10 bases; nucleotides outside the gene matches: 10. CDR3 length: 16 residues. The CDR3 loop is CASSQDRDRKVGKLFF. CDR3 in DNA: TGCGCCAGCAGCCAAGATAGGGACAGGAAGGTCGGAAAACTGTTTTTT.

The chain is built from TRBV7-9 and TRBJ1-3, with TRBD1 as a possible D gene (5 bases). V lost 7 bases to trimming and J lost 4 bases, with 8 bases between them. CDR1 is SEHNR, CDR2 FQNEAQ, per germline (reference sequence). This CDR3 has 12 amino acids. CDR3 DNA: TGTGCCAGCAAGGGGAACGGAAACACCATATATTTT. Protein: CASKGNGNTIYF. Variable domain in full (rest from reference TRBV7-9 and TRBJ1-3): DTGVSQNPRHKITKRGQNVTFRCDPISEHNRLYWYRQTLGQGPEFLTYFQNEAQLEKSRLLSDRFSAERPKGSFSTLEIQRTEQGDSAMYLCASKGNGNTIYFGEGSWLTVV.

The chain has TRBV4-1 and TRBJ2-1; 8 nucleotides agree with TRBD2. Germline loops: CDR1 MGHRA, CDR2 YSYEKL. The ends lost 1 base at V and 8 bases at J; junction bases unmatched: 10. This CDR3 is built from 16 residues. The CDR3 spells CASSQVPGLVIDEQFF. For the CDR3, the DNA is TGCGCCAGCAGCCAAGTACCGGGACTAGTTATAGATGAGCAGTTCTTC.

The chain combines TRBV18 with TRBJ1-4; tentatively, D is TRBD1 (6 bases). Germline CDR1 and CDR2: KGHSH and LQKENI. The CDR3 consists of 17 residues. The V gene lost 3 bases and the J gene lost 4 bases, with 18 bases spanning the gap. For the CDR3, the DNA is TGTGCCAGCTCACCCTCGACCAGGGGCCTTGATAATGAAAAACTGTTTTTT. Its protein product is CASSPSTRGLDNEKLFF.

The CDR3 nucleotides read TGTGCCAGCAGTCAAGGACTAGCGGGAACCGGGGAGCTGTTTTTT. Its translation is CASSQGLAGTGELFF. The chain has TRBV6-2 or TRBV6-3 and TRBJ2-2, with 12 bases matching TRBD2. Trimming at V came to 5 bases and at J to 5 bases, leaving 3 bases not matched to a gene. Germline V lookup: CDR1 MNHEY, CDR2 SVGEGT. The CDR3 loop spans 15 amino acids.

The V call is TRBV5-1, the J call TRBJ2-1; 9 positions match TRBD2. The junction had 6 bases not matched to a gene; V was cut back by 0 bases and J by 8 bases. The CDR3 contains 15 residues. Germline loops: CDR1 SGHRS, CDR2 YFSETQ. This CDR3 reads CASSLAPSGIDEQFF. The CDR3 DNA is TGCGCCAGCAGCTTGGCGCCTAGCGGGATCGATGAGCAGTTCTTC.

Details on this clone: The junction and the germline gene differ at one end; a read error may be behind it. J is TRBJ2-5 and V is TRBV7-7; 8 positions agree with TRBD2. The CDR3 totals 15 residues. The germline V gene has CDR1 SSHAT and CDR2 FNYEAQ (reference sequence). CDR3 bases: TGTGCTAGCAGCTCTATAGCGGGACAAATGGGGACCCAGTACTTC. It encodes CASSSIAGQMGTQYF.

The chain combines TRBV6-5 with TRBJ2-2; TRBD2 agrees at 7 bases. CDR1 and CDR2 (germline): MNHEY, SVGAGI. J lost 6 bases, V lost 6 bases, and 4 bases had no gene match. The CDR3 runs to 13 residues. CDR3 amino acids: CASSISGAGELFF. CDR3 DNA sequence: TGTGCCAGCAGCATCAGCGGGGCCGGGGAGCTGTTTTTT.

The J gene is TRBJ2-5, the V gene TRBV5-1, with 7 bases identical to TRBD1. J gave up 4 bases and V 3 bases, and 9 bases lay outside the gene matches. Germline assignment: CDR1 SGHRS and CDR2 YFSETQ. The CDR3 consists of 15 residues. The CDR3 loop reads CASSSWPEGAETQYF. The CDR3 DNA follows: TGCGCCAGCAGCTCTTGGCCCGAGGGGGCAGAGACCCAGTACTTC.

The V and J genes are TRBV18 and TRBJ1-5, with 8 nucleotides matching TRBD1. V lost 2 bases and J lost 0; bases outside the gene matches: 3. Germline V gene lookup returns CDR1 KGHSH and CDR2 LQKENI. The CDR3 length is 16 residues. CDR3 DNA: TGTGCCAGCTCACCAGGGACAGGCCCTAGCAATCAGCCCCAGCATTTT. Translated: CASSPGTGPSNQPQHF.

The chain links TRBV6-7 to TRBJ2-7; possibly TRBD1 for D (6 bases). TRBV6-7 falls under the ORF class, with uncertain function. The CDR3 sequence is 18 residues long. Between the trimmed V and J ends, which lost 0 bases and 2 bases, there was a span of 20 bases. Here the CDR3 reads CASSYSRPHREKAYEQYF. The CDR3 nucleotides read TGTGCCAGCAGTTACTCTCGCCCGCACAGGGAGAAAGCCTACGAGCAGTACTTC.

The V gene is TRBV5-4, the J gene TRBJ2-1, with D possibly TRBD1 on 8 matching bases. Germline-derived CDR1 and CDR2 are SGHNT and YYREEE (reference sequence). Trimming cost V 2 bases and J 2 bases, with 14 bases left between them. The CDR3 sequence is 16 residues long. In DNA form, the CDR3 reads TGTGCCAGCAGCTTACAGGGGGGGCTCCCCTACAATGAGCAGTTCTTC. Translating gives CASSLQGGLPYNEQFF.